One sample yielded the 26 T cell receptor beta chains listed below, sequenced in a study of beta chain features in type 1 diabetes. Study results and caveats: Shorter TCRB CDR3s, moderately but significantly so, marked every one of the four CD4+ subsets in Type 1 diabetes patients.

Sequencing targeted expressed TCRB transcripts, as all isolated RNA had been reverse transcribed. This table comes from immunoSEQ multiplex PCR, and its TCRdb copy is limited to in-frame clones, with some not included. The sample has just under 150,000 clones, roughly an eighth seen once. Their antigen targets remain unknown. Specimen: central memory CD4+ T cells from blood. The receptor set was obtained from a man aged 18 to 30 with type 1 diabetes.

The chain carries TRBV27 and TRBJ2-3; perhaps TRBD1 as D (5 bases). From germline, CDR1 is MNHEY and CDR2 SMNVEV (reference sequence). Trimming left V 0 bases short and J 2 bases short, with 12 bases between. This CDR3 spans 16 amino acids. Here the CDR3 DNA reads TGTGCCAGCAGTTTATCAGGGGCAGGTCTCACAGATACGCAGTATTTT. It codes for CASSLSGAGLTDTQYF.

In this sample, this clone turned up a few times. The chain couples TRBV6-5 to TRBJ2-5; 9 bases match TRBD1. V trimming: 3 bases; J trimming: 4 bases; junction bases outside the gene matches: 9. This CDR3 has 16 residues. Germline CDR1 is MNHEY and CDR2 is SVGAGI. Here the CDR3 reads CASSYPGTGLRETQYF. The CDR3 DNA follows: TGTGCCAGCAGTTATCCCGGGACAGGGCTCCGAGAGACCCAGTACTTC.

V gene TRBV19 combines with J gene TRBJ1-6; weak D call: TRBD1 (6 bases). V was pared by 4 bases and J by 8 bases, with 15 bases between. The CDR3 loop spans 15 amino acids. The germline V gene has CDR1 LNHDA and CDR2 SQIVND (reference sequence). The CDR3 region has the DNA TGTGCCAGTAGTACGCAGGGGAACGAGGATTCACCCCTCCACTTT. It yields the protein CASSTQGNEDSPLHF. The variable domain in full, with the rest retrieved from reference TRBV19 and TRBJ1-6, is DGGITQSPKYLFRKEGQNVTLSCEQNLNHDAMYWYRQDPGQGLRLIYYSQIVNDFQKGDIAEGYSVSREKKESFPLTVTSAQKNPTAFYLCASSTQGNEDSPLHFGNGTRLTVT.

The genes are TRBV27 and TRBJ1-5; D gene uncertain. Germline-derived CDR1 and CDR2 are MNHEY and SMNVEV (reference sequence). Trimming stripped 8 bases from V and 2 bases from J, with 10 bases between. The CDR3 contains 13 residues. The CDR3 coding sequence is TGTGCCAGCGGGAGAGATGGCAATCAGCCCCAGCATTTT. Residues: CASGRDGNQPQHF.

The CDR3 DNA sequence: TGTGCCAGCTCCGGGACAGAAAACTACGAGCAGTACTTC. It encodes CASSGTENYEQYF. This chain connects TRBV18 to TRBJ2-7; TRBD1 agrees at 7 bases. V dropped 6 bases and J dropped 3; count of bases not matched to a gene: 5. CDR1 KGHSH and CDR2 LQKENI come from the germline V gene. The CDR3 sequence is 13 residues long.

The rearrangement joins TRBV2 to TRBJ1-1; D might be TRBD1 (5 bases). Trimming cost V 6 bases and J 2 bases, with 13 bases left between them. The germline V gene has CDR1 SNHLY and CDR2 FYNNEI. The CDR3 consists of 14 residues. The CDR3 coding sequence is TGTGCCAGCAGAGAGAGGACAAGCAACACTGAAGCTTTCTTT. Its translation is CASRERTSNTEAFF.

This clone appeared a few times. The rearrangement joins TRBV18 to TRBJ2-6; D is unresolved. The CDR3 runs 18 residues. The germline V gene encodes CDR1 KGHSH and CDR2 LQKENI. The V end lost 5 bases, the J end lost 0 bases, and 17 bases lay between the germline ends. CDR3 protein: CASSSVGTRRSGANVLTF. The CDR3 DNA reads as TGTGCCAGCTCATCGGTCGGAACCCGCCGCTCTGGGGCCAACGTCCTGACTTTC.

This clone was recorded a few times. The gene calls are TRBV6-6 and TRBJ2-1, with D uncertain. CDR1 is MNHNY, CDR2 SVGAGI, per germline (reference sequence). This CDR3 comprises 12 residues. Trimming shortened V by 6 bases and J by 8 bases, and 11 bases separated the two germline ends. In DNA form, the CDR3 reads TGTGCCAGCAGCGATTTTATCCATGAGCAGTTCTTC. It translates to CASSDFIHEQFF.

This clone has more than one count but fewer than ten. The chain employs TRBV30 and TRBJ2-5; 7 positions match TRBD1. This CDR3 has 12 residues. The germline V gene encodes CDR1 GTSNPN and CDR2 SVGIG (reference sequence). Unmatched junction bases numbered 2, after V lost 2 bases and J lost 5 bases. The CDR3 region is CAWSKGGETQYF. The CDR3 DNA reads TGTGCCTGGAGTAAAGGGGGCGAGACCCAGTACTTC.

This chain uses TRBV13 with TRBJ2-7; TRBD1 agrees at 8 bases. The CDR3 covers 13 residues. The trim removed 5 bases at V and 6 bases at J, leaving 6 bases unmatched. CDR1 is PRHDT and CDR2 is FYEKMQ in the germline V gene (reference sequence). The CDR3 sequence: CASSLDRGGEQYF. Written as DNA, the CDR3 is TGTGCCAGCAGCCTAGACAGGGGAGGCGAGCAGTACTTC.

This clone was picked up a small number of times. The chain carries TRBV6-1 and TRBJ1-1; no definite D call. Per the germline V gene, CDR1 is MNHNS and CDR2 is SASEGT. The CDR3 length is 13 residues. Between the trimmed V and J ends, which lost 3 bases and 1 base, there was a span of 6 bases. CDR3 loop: CASSEAENTEAFF. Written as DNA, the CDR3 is TGTGCCAGCAGTGAGGCCGAGAACACTGAAGCTTTCTTT.

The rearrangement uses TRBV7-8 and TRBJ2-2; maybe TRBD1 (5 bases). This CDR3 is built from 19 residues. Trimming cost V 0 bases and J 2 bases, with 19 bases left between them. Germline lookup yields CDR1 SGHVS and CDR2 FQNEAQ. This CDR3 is CASSLAALLGLSNTGELFF. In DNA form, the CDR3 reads TGTGCCAGCAGCTTAGCAGCCCTATTGGGGCTCTCTAACACCGGGGAGCTGTTTTTT.

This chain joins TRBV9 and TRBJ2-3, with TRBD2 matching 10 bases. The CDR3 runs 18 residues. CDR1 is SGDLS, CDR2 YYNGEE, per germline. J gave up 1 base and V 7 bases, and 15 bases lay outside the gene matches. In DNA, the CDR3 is TGTGCCAGCGCCCTGGGGGAGCGGGGGGGCACGGGCACAGATACGCAGTATTTT. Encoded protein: CASALGERGGTGTDTQYF. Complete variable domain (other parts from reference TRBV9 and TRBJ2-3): DSGVTQTPKHLITATGQRVTLRCSPRSGDLSVYWYQQSLDQGLQFLIQYYNGEERAKGNILERFSAQQFPDLHSELNLSSLELGDSALYFCASALGERGGTGTDTQYFGPGTRLTVL.

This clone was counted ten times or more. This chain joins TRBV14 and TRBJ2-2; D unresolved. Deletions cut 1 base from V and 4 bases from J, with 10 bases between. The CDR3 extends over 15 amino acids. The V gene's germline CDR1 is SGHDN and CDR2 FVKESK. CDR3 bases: TGTGCCAGCAGCCAAGTTTCACCGGGCACCGGGGAGCTGTTTTTT. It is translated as CASSQVSPGTGELFF.

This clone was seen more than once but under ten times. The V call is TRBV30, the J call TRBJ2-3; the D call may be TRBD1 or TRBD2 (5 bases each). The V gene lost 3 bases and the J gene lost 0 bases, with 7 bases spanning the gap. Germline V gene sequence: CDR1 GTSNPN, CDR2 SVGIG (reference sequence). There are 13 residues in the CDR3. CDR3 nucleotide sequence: TGTGCCTGGAGCGGGGCCAGCACAGATACGCAGTATTTT. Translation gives CAWSGASTDTQYF.

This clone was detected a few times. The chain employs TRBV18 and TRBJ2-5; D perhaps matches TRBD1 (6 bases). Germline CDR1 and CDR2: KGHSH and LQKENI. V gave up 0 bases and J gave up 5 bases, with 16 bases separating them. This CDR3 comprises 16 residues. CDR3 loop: CASSPPSQGMRETQYF. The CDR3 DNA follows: TGTGCCAGCTCACCACCGAGCCAGGGGATGAGGGAGACCCAGTACTTC.

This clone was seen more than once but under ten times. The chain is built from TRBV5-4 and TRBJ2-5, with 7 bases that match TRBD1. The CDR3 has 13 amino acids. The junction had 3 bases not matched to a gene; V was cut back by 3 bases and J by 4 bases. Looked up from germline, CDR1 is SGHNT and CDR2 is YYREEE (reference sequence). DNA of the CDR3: TGTGCCAGCAGCTCGGCAGGGGGAGAGACCCAGTACTTC. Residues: CASSSAGGETQYF. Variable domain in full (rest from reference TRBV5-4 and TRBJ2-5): ETGVTQSPTHLIKTRGQQVTLRCSSQSGHNTVSWYQQALGQGPQFIFQYYREEENGRGNFPPRFSGLQFPNYSSELNVNALELDDSALYLCASSSAGGETQYFGPGTRLLVL.

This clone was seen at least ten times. CDR3 sequence: CASSSSLETQYF. CDR3 sequence (DNA): TGTGCCAGCAGTTCCTCCTTGGAGACCCAGTACTTC. The chain carries TRBV28 and TRBJ2-5; no definite D call. The CDR3 is 12 amino acids. The V gene's germline CDR1 is MDHEN and CDR2 SYDVKM. The ends were cut back, 4 bases at V and 5 bases at J, with 8 bases in the middle.

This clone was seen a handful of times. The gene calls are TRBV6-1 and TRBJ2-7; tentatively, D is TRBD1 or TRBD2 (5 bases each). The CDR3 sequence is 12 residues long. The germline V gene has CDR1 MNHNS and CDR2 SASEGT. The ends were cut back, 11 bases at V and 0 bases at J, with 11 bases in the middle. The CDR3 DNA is TGTGCCGGGGGTGTTTACTCCTACGAGCAGTACTTC. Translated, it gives CAGGVYSYEQYF.

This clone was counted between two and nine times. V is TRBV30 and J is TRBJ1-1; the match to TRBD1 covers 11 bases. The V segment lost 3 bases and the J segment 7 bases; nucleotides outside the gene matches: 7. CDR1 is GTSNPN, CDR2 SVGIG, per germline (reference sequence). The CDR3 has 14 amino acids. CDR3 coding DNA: TGTGCCTGGAGGTCCGGACAGGGGGCTCTTGAAGCTTTCTTT. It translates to CAWRSGQGALEAFF.

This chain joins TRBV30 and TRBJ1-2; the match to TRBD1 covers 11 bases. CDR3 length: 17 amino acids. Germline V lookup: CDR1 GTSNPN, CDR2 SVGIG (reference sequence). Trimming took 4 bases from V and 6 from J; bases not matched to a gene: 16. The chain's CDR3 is CAWTPSGQGAMRNGYTF. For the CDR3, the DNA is TGTGCCTGGACCCCCTCCGGACAGGGGGCGATGCGGAATGGCTACACCTTC.

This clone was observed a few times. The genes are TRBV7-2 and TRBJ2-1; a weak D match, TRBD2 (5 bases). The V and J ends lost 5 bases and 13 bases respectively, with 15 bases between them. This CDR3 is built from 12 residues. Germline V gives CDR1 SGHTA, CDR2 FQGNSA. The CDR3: CASSHYSDRQFF. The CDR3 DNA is TGTGCCAGCAGCCATTATAGCGACCGCCAGTTCTTC.

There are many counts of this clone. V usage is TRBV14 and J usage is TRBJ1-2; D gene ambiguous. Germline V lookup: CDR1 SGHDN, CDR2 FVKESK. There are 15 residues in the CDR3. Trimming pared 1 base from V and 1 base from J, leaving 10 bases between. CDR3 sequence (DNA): TGTGCCAGCAGCCAAGGATTAGGCCGTAACTATGGCTACACCTTC. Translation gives CASSQGLGRNYGYTF.

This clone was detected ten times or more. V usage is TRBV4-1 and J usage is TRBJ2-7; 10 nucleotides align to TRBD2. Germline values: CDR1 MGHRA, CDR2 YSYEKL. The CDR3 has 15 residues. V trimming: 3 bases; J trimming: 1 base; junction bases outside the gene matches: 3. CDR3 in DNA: TGCGCCAGCAGCCAGGGGACTAGCGATTCCTACGAGCAGTACTTC. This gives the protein CASSQGTSDSYEQYF.

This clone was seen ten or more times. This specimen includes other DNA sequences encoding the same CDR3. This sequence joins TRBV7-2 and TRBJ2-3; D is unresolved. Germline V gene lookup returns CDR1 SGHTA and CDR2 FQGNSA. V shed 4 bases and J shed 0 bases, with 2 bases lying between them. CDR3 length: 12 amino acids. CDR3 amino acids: CASSSSTDTQYF. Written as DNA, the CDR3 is TGTGCCAGCAGCTCCAGCACAGATACGCAGTATTTT.

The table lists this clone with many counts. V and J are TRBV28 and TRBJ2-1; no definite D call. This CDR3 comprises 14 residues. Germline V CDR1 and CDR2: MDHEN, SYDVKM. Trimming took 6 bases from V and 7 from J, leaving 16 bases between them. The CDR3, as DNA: TGTGCCAGCAGGTTAGCATTGGACGGGAATGAGCAGTTCTTC. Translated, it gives CASRLALDGNEQFF.